Here is one TCR beta chain with its context. This record comes from a study of PD-L1 blockade in urothelial cancer. Study in general: Once treatment had started, blood was analyzed at 3 weeks (second dose) and again at 6 weeks.

The assay was immunoSEQ multiplex PCR, and TCRdb's table has in-frame clones only and misses some. The data hold tens of thousands of clones, with approximately 80% observed a single time. The V gene's germline CDR1 is MGHRA and CDR2 YSYEKL. The ends lost 1 base at V and 5 bases at J; junction bases unmatched: 13. The CDR3 runs 17 residues. Patients' cancers were locally advanced or metastatic urothelial carcinomas. The sequence was collected from a man aged 65 to 85 with urothelial cancer. Sequenced here: PBMCs, sampled around atezolizumab (anti-PD-L1) treatment. The chain employs TRBV4-1 and TRBJ2-5, with 7 bases identical to TRBD2. Here the CDR3 reads CASSQGPLPGAGETQYF. CDR3 DNA sequence: TGCGCCAGCAGCCAAGGGCCGCTGCCCGGAGCGGGGGAGACCCAGTACTTC.